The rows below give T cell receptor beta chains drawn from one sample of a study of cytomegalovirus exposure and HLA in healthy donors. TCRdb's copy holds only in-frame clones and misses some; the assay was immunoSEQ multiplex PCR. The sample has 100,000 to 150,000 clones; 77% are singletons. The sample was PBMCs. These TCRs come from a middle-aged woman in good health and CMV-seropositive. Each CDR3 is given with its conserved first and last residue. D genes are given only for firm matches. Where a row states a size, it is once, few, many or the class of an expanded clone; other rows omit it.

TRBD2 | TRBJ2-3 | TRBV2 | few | CASSEERYSGLAGFLGASTDTQYF | TGTGCCAGCAGTGAAGAGAGGTATAGTGGACTAGCGGGATTTTTGGGGGCCAGCACAGATACGCAGTATTTT
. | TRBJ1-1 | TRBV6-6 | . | CASRAAMNTEAFF | TGTGCCAGCAGGGCGGCCATGAACACTGAAGCTTTCTTT
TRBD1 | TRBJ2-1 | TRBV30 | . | CAWGDRENEQFF | TGTGCCTGGGGGGACAGGGAAAATGAGCAGTTCTTC
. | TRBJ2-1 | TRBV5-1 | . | CASSLGGSYNEQFF | TGCGCCAGCAGCTTAGGCGGGTCCTACAATGAGCAGTTCTTC
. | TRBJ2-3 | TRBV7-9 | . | CASSREGHPTDTQYF | TGTGCCAGCAGCCGAGAAGGACACCCCACAGATACGCAGTATTTT
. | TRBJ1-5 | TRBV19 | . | CASSIVGPERPQHF | TGTGCCAGTAGTATCGTCGGCCCGGAGAGGCCCCAGCATTTT
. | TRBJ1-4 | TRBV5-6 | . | CASSLSGTEKLFF | TGTGCCAGCAGCTTATCAGGAACGGAAAAACTGTTTTTT
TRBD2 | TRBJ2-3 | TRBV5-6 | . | CASSSYSGRAADTQYF | TGTGCCAGCAGCTCATATAGCGGGAGGGCGGCAGATACGCAGTATTTT
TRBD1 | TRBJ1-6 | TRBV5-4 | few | CASSSGTGFSSYNSPLHF | TGTGCCAGCAGCTCCGGGACAGGGTTTAGCTCCTATAATTCACCCCTCCACTTT
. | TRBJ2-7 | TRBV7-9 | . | CASSLGTNYEQYF | TGTGCCAGCAGCTTAGGGACAAACTACGAGCAGTACTTC
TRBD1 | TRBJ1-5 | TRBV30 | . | CAWRGGQGSQPQHF | TGTGCCTGGAGGGGCGGACAGGGTTCTCAGCCCCAGCATTTT
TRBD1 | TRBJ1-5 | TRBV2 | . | CASSKDRSNQPQHF | TGTGCCAGCAGTAAGGACAGGAGCAATCAGCCCCAGCATTTT
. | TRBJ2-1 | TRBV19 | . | CATWGSGPGGNEQFF | TGTGCCACCTGGGGAAGCGGGCCTGGAGGCAATGAGCAGTTCTTC
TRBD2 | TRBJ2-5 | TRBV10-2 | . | CASSESLAGRGQYF | TGCGCCAGCAGTGAGTCTTTAGCGGGACGGGGGCAGTACTTC
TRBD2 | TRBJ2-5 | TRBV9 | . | CASTSWEGFQETQYF | TGTGCCAGCACCTCATGGGAGGGATTCCAAGAGACCCAGTACTTC
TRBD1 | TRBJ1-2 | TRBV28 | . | CASSLFDRVNYGYTF | TGTGCCAGCAGTTTATTCGACAGGGTGAACTATGGCTACACCTTT
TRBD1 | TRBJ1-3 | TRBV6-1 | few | CASGDRTGNTIYF | TGTGCCAGCGGGGACAGGACCGGAAACACCATATATTTT
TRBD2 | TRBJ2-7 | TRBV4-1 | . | CASRPGLASYEQYF | TGCGCCAGCCGACCGGGACTAGCGTCCTACGAGCAGTACTTC
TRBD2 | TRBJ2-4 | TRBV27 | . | CASSAGGSGRGGEYF | TGTGCCAGCAGCGCGGGGGGTAGCGGGAGAGGTGGGGAGTACTTC
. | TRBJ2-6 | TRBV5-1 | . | CASSLMSSSGANVLTF | TGCGCCAGCAGCTTGATGAGTAGCTCTGGGGCCAACGTCCTGACTTTC
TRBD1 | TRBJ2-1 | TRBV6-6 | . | CASSQGVPHGNEQFF | TGTGCCAGCAGCCAGGGGGTACCCCATGGCAATGAGCAGTTCTTC
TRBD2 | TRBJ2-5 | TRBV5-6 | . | CASSLGLAGSRETQYF | TGTGCCAGCAGCCTGGGACTAGCGGGATCCAGGGAGACCCAGTACTTC
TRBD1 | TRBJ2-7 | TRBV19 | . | CASSIGTGYYEQYF | TGTGCCAGTAGTATCGGGACAGGGTACTACGAGCAGTACTTC
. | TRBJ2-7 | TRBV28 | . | CASSLSQTAYEQYF | TGTGCCAGCAGTTTATCACAGACAGCCTACGAGCAGTACTTC
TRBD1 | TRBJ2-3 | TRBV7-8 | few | CASSSPDRGITDTQYF | TGTGCCAGCAGCTCCCCTGACAGGGGAATCACAGATACGCAGTATTTT
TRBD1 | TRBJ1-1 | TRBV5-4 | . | CASSYDRGDTEAFF | TGTGCCAGCAGCTACGACAGGGGGGACACTGAAGCTTTCTTT